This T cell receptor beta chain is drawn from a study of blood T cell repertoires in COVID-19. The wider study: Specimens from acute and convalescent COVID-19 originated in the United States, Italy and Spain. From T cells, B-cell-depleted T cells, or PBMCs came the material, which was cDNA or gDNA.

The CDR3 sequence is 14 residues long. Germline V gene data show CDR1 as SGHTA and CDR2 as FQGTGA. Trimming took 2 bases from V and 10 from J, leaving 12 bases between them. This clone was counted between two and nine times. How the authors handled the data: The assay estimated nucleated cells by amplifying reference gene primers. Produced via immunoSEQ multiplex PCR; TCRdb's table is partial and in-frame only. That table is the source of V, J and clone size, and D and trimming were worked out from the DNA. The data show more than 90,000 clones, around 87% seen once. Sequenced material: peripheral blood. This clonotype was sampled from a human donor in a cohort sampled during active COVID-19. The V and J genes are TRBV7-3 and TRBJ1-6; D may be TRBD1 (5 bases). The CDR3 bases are TGTGCCAGCAGCTTATCTGGCCGGGGGTCACCCCTCCACTTT. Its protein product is CASSLSGRGSPLHF.